These T cell receptor beta chains were read from a single sample in a study of T cell responses to AZD1222 COVID-19 vaccine. TCRdb keeps only in-frame clones here, not all; method: immunoSEQ multiplex PCR. Of over 85,000 clones in the sample, less than 95% were seen once. Material: peripheral blood, obtained 28 days after the second AZD1222 dose. These receptors came from an adult who received the AZD1222 COVID-19 vaccine. Both conserved end residues are part of each CDR3. Fields, in order: V gene, CDR3 length, CDR3 protein.

V: TRBV5-1; length: 14; CDR3: CASSFQDMNTEAFF
V: TRBV3-1/TRBV3-2; length: 16; CDR3: CASSQGRHSSSYEQYF
V: TRBV2; length: 16; CDR3: CASSERWTGGHYGYTF
V: TRBV15; length: 13; CDR3: CATSPRGHSPLHF
V: TRBV2; length: 14; CDR3: CASSELFAADTQYF
V: TRBV6-2/TRBV6-3; length: 12; CDR3: CASSTDRYGYTF
V: TRBV7-2; length: 14; CDR3: CASSYLKVENTIYF
V: TRBV5-1; length: 12; CDR3: CASSLEGAEQYF
V: TRBV9; length: 14; CDR3: CASSVSGRGNEQFF
V: TRBV4-2; length: 17; CDR3: CASSLPRGAGEGEKLFF
V: TRBV11-2; length: 16; CDR3: CASSLRIDPAETEAFF
V: TRBV11-3; length: 15; CDR3: CASRGDTSSGNTIYF
V: TRBV3-1/TRBV3-2; length: 13; CDR3: CASSHAGGGEQYF
V: TRBV7-9; length: 15; CDR3: CASSPRGLAKNIQYF
V: TRBV28; length: 13; CDR3: CASRVSSTDTQYF
V: TRBV18; length: 14; CDR3: CASASLEGNQPQHF
V: TRBV6-5; length: 13; CDR3: CASGAPYNSPLHF
V: TRBV10-3; length: 17; CDR3: CATSAKIGRVRTDTQYF
V: TRBV11-2; length: 12; CDR3: CASRTQNSPLHF
V: TRBV19; length: 15; CDR3: CASRRASGSGDTQYF
V: TRBV7-5; length: 16; CDR3: CVRSLFETEMNTEAFF
V: TRBV7-6; length: 15; CDR3: CASSLDAGINQPQHF
V: TRBV30; length: 12; CDR3: CAWHQGSGELFF
V: TRBV4-1; length: 16; CDR3: CASSQEQGTNGNTIYF
V: TRBV29-1; length: 12; CDR3: CSVGQGSYEQYF
V: TRBV5-1; length: 14; CDR3: CASSGQGGTDTQYF
V: TRBV6-5; length: 13; CDR3: CASSTGDKYGYTF
V: TRBV11-3; length: 11; CDR3: CASGHRDEQFF
V: TRBV6-2/TRBV6-3; length: 12; CDR3: CASSYHPGEQYF
V: TRBV7-9; length: 12; CDR3: CASSAGNYGYTF
V: TRBV16; length: 11; CDR3: CASSQRETQYF
V: TRBV6-5; length: 14; CDR3: CATQGQLADYEQYF
V: TRBV2; length: 14; CDR3: CASSPGGTGNTIYF
V: TRBV6-5; length: 13; CDR3: CASSPNTGTEQFF
V: TRBV4-1; length: 15; CDR3: CASSPWTGGNTEAFF
V: TRBV11-2; length: 12; CDR3: CASSWGAVEQFF
V: TRBV6-1; length: 12; CDR3: CASSELNTEAFF
V: TRBV5-1; length: 16; CDR3: CASSLAGGLMNTEAFF
V: TRBV19; length: 13; CDR3: CASSISTPYGYTF
V: TRBV19; length: 14; CDR3: CASSAPTGNTEAFF
V: TRBV6-5; length: 14; CDR3: CASRADRDLGGYTF
V: TRBV5-4; length: 13; CDR3: CASSPGHADTQYF
V: TRBV18; length: 17; CDR3: CASSLSGGTSSSYEQYF
V: TRBV30; length: 18; CDR3: CAWSPGLAGPPPQETQYF
V: TRBV18; length: 15; CDR3: CASSPSPFGGHEQYF
V: TRBV5-1; length: 16; CDR3: CASSRGGGSYNSPLHF